This T cell receptor (beta chain) derives from a study of Graves' ophthalmopathy and Graves' hyperthyroidism. Study results and caveats: Clonotypes were expanded in thyroid at above 0.001 frequency, and most also appeared in blood.

TCR beta CDR3 regions were amplified from RNA transcripts. RT-PCR in the first round used HTBI primers; a second-round multiplex PCR followed. TCRdb reprocessed the multiplex PCR reads via MiXCR and lists one record per CDR3 protein. The sample lists 680,000 or so distinct CDR3 sequences, 22% occurring once. Over 18 months of follow-up, stable hyperthyroidism required that no ophthalmopathy appear. Patients in the hyperthyroidism group, adults aged 18 to 65, were newly diagnosed, under 2 months' duration. Trimming stripped 3 bases from V and 5 bases from J, with 20 bases between. This CDR3 spans 16 amino acids. The germline V gene has CDR1 LGHNA and CDR2 YNFKEQ. In regard to this clonotype: Its antigen is not known.

The rearrangement links TRBV4-2 to TRBJ2-7; possibly TRBD1 or TRBD2 for D (5 bases each). This sequence originates from a young woman with stable Graves' hyperthyroidism. Some clones in this sample may be carry-over from other donors' samples. The sample was peripheral blood. CDR3: CASSQDVAGTVNEQYF. The CDR3 DNA reads as TGTGCCAGCAGCCAGGATGTCGCAGGGACGGTCAACGAGCAGTACTTC.